The 22 T cell receptor beta chains listed next were all sequenced from one sample in a study of blood T cell repertoires in COVID-19. The protocol was immunoSEQ multiplex PCR, while the TCRdb copy is restricted to in-frame clones and leaves out a portion. Here the sample spans roughly 220,000 clones, 65% to 90% being singletons. The sequenced sample consisted of PBMCs or T cells enriched from blood (not recorded which). The source of these receptors is a woman aged 40 to 50 with acute COVID-19.

Only a few counts were recorded for this clone. The rearrangement uses TRBV18 and TRBJ2-7; 12 bases map to TRBD1. This CDR3 contains 14 residues. Germline V gene sequence: CDR1 KGHSH, CDR2 LQKENI. J lost 5 bases, V lost 5 bases, and 4 bases had no gene match. This chain's CDR3 is CASSRGTGGNEQYF. The CDR3 nucleotides are TGTGCCAGCTCAAGAGGGACAGGGGGCAACGAGCAGTACTTC.

The chain carries TRBV28 and TRBJ1-2; D unresolved. This CDR3 spans 12 amino acids. The V end was cut by 8 bases, the J end by 7 bases, with 14 bases between. Per the germline V gene, CDR1 is MDHEN and CDR2 is SYDVKM. Written as DNA, the CDR3 is TGTGCCAGCGGTTCGACCGAGGGTGGCTACACCTTC. Protein product: CASGSTEGGYTF.

The chain couples TRBV5-1 to TRBJ2-5; tentatively, D is TRBD2 (7 bases). Between the trimmed V and J ends, which lost 4 bases and 1 base, there was a span of 23 bases. The V gene's germline CDR1 is SGHRS and CDR2 YFSETQ. This CDR3 has 18 residues. The CDR3 spells CASSQGLLAIPIQETQYF. CDR3 DNA: TGCGCCAGCAGCCAGGGGCTACTAGCGATACCTATCCAAGAGACCCAGTACTTC.

Only one count was recorded for this clone. The chain carries TRBV2 and TRBJ2-2; D is perhaps TRBD1 (6 bases). The CDR3 is made up of 16 amino acids. Germline assignment: CDR1 SNHLY and CDR2 FYNNEI. The germline V and J ends were trimmed by 8 bases and 0 bases, with 16 bases remaining between them. CDR3 residues: CASGRDNPANTGELFF. CDR3 in DNA: TGTGCCAGCGGACGGGACAACCCCGCGAACACCGGGGAGCTGTTTTTT.

The chain carries TRBV9 and TRBJ2-7; 14 nucleotides align to TRBD2. Per germline, CDR1 SGDLS and CDR2 YYNGEE. V was pared by 3 bases and J by 5 bases, with 13 bases of the junction left unmatched. This CDR3 contains 18 residues. The CDR3 DNA sequence: TGTGCCAGCAGCGCTGGGACTAGCGGGAGTCCGGGGTTAGACGAGCAGTACTTC. As protein: CASSAGTSGSPGLDEQYF. Combining the CDR3 with reference TRBV9 and TRBJ2-7 gives the whole variable domain DSGVTQTPKHLITATGQRVTLRCSPRSGDLSVYWYQQSLDQGLQFLIQYYNGEERAKGNILERFSAQQFPDLHSELNLSSLELGDSALYFCASSAGTSGSPGLDEQYFGPGTRLTVT.

This clone has just one count. The gene calls are TRBV6-5 and TRBJ2-7, with D uncertain. The CDR3 extends over 13 amino acids. CDR1 and CDR2 (germline): MNHEY, SVGAGI. V gave up 4 bases and J gave up 3 bases, with 10 bases separating them. The CDR3 spells CASSSSIGYEQYF. DNA of the CDR3: TGTGCCAGCAGTTCCTCGATCGGCTACGAGCAGTACTTC.

This chain connects TRBV5-1 to TRBJ2-5; the match to TRBD2 covers 8 bases. CDR1 and CDR2 (germline): SGHRS, YFSETQ. V shed 4 bases, J shed 0 bases, and the junction held 8 bases outside the gene matches. This CDR3 is 16 amino acids long. The CDR3 here is CASSPGTRGNQETQYF. CDR3 nucleotide sequence: TGCGCCAGCAGCCCGGGGACTAGAGGCAACCAAGAGACCCAGTACTTC.

The CDR3 DNA is TGTGCCAGCAGCTCTTCCACAGATACGCAGTATTTT. Protein product: CASSSSTDTQYF. The genes are TRBV7-3 and TRBJ2-3; D uncertain. CDR3 length: 12 residues. Trimming cost V 4 bases and J 2 bases, with 4 bases left between them. In germline, CDR1 is SGHTA, CDR2 FQGTGA.

The chain links TRBV7-9 to TRBJ1-2, with D unresolved. CDR1 SEHNR and CDR2 FQNEAQ come from the germline V gene (reference sequence). V dropped 0 bases and J dropped 2 bases, with 4 bases sitting between them. This CDR3 comprises 13 residues. The CDR3 here is CASSLAENYGYTF. CDR3 nucleotide sequence: TGTGCCAGCAGCTTAGCTGAGAACTATGGCTACACCTTC.

The count of this clone is one. The chain recombines TRBV24-1 with TRBJ1-5; weak D call: TRBD1 (5 bases). Between the trimmed V and J ends, which lost 4 bases and 6 bases, there was a span of 15 bases. The germline V gene encodes CDR1 KGHDR and CDR2 SFDVKD. The length of the CDR3 is 15 residues. This chain's CDR3 is CATSEWDGRAQPQHF. CDR3 DNA sequence: TGTGCCACCAGTGAATGGGACGGGAGAGCTCAGCCCCAGCATTTT.

The chain carries TRBV20-1 and TRBJ2-7, with 7 bases identical to TRBD2. Per germline, CDR1 DFQATT and CDR2 SNEGSKA (reference sequence). The CDR3 sequence is 15 residues long. V was clipped by 3 bases and J by 8 bases; unmatched bases: 16. The CDR3 bases are TGCAGTGCTAGTCGGGCGGGAGAGGAGGTTGGCAAGCAGTACTTC. This translates into CSASRAGEEVGKQYF.

The V and J genes are TRBV4-3 and TRBJ1-2, with no clear D. The germline V gene encodes CDR1 LGHNA and CDR2 YSLEER. The V and J ends lost 0 bases and 6 bases respectively, with 11 bases between them. The CDR3 consists of 14 residues. The CDR3 coding sequence is TGCGCCAGCAGCCAAGACCAGCACGGGAATGGCTACACCTTC. This gives the protein CASSQDQHGNGYTF.

The chain joins TRBV29-1 to TRBJ2-2; 9 bases align to TRBD2. The J segment lost 3 bases and the V segment lost 5 bases, leaving 4 bases of the junction unmatched. The V gene's germline CDR1 is SQVTM and CDR2 ANQGSEA. The CDR3 contains 14 residues. Here the CDR3 DNA reads TGCAGCGTTCCCGGGACTAGCTACACCGGGGAGCTGTTTTTT. Amino acid sequence: CSVPGTSYTGELFF.

The J gene is TRBJ2-2, the V gene TRBV3-1 (or the pseudogene TRBV3-2), with D hard to call. From germline, CDR1 is LGHDT and CDR2 YNNKEL (reference sequence). The CDR3 is 13 amino acids. The ends were cut back, 1 base at V and 7 bases at J, with 7 bases in the middle. This chain's CDR3 is CASSQAGVGELFF. The CDR3 region has the DNA TGTGCCAGCAGCCAAGCGGGTGTCGGGGAGCTGTTTTTT.

The chain recombines TRBV19 with TRBJ2-1; 8 nucleotides line up with TRBD1. This CDR3 comprises 20 residues. J lost 8 bases, V lost 3 bases, and 24 bases had no gene match. From germline, CDR1 is LNHDA and CDR2 SQIVND (reference sequence). The CDR3 region is CASSMDREWPLLGKRDEQFF. The CDR3 DNA sequence: TGTGCCAGTAGTATGGACAGGGAATGGCCTCTCCTCGGGAAGCGGGATGAGCAGTTCTTC. The whole variable domain, filled in from reference TRBV19 and TRBJ2-1, reads DGGITQSPKYLFRKEGQNVTLSCEQNLNHDAMYWYRQDPGQGLRLIYYSQIVNDFQKGDIAEGYSVSREKKESFPLTVTSAQKNPTAFYLCASSMDREWPLLGKRDEQFFGPGTRLTVL.

The V and J genes are TRBV11-2 and TRBJ2-2; 10 bases agree with TRBD2. Per the germline V gene, CDR1 is SGHAT and CDR2 is FQNNGV. After removal of 6 bases from V and 5 bases from J, the junction contained 3 bases not matched to a gene. This CDR3 is built from 14 residues. The CDR3 here is CASRKAGGTGELFF. Here the CDR3 DNA reads TGTGCCAGCAGGAAAGCGGGAGGGACCGGGGAGCTGTTTTTT. The variable domain in full, completed from reference TRBV11-2 and TRBJ2-2, reads EAGVAQSPRYKIIEKRQSVAFWCNPISGHATLYWYQQILGQGPKLLIQFQNNGVVDDSQLPKDRFSAERLKGVDSTLKIQPAKLEDSAVYLCASRKAGGTGELFFGEGSRLTVL.

The DNA for the CDR3 is TGTGCCAGCGGGGGCTCAGGGTCTAGCGGCCATTATGCGCAGTATTTT. Amino acid sequence: CASGGSGSSGHYAQYF. The chain carries TRBV28 and TRBJ2-3; possible D gene TRBD2, 7 bases. CDR1 and CDR2 from the germline V gene are MDHEN and SYDVKM. Deletions cut 8 bases from V and 10 bases from J, with 28 bases between. The CDR3 length is 16 residues.

CDR3 bases: TGCGCCAGCACCGTAGCGGGATATGGAGGGTACGGCACAGATACGCAGTATTTT. This gives the protein CASTVAGYGGYGTDTQYF. This chain joins TRBV5-1 and TRBJ2-3; 8 nucleotides line up with TRBD2. The V segment lost 6 bases and the J segment 1 base; nucleotides outside the gene matches: 16. The CDR3 totals 18 residues. Germline V CDR1 and CDR2: SGHRS, YFSETQ.

The J gene is TRBJ2-2, the V gene TRBV5-8; tentative D call: TRBD1 (7 bases). The ends were cut back, 3 bases at V and 7 bases at J, with 13 bases in the middle. The V gene's germline CDR1 is SGHTS and CDR2 YDEGEE. The CDR3 covers 14 residues. The CDR3 DNA reads as TGTGCCAGCAGCTCGGGGGACAGCGGCGGGGAGCTGTTTTTT. Encoded protein: CASSSGDSGGELFF.

This clone showed up just once. This rearrangement joins TRBV14 to TRBJ2-7; TRBD2 is a possible D gene (5 bases). The CDR3 has 17 amino acids. The V and J ends lost 0 bases and 0 bases respectively, with 15 bases between them. Germline V gene lookup returns CDR1 SGHDN and CDR2 FVKESK. CDR3 DNA sequence: TGTGCCAGCAGCCAAGATCGGGGAGTTCGGGCCTCCTACGAGCAGTACTTC. Its protein is CASSQDRGVRASYEQYF.

The chain uses TRBV5-1 and TRBJ2-3; 9 bases align to TRBD1. The germline CDR1 and CDR2 sequences are SGHRS and YFSETQ. The CDR3 loop spans 15 amino acids. With 8 bases clipped from V and 3 bases from J, the junction kept 10 bases outside the gene matches. The DNA for the CDR3 is TGCGCCAGTCAAACCAGCGGGACAGGGACAGATACGCAGTATTTT. Its translation is CASQTSGTGTDTQYF. Drawing the rest from reference TRBV5-1 and TRBJ2-3, the complete variable domain is KAGVTQTPRYLIKTRGQQVTLSCSPISGHRSVSWYQQTPGQGLQFLFEYFSETQRNKGNFPGRFSGRQFSNSRSEMNVSTLELGDSALYLCASQTSGTGTDTQYFGPGTRLTVL.

The gene calls are TRBV5-1 and TRBJ2-3; D perhaps matches TRBD1 (5 bases). This CDR3 is 16 amino acids long. Trimming removed 0 bases from V and 0 bases from J, with 11 bases in between. Per the germline V gene, CDR1 is SGHRS and CDR2 is YFSETQ. The CDR3, as DNA: TGCGCCAGCAGCTTGGATAGCCAGGGAAGCACAGATACGCAGTATTTT. The encoded protein is CASSLDSQGSTDTQYF. The full variable domain, in which reference TRBV5-1 and TRBJ2-3 provide the parts outside the CDR3, is KAGVTQTPRYLIKTRGQQVTLSCSPISGHRSVSWYQQTPGQGLQFLFEYFSETQRNKGNFPGRFSGRQFSNSRSEMNVSTLELGDSALYLCASSLDSQGSTDTQYFGPGTRLTVL.